This TCR beta chain was observed in a study of T cells after yellow fever vaccination. Germline V gene sequence: CDR1 SGHNT, CDR2 YYREEE (reference sequence). V lost 4 bases to trimming and J lost 2 bases, with 9 bases between them. This CDR3 is built from 13 residues. One entry per CDR3 protein results from TCRdb running MiXCR on the 5' RACE reads. The sample consists of hundreds of thousands of distinct CDR3 sequences, roughly 8% of them appearing once. This clonotype was picked up a small number of times. This chain uses TRBV5-4 with TRBJ1-1; D call uncertain. The clonotype comes from a man aged 18-30 years who received the YFV17D yellow fever vaccine. Material: PBMCs, obtained around 45 days after the first yellow fever vaccination. The CDR3 DNA reads TGTGCCAGCAGCCCTTGGACTAACACTGAAGCTTTCTTT. The encoded protein is CASSPWTNTEAFF.